This TCR beta chain was identified in a study of T cells in women clearing cervical HPV infection. Across the study: Controls' single incident HPV16 infection cleared within 12 months without precancer. Controls gave blood once infection was undetectable; cases at lesion identification.

TCRdb keeps only in-frame clones here, not all; method: immunoSEQ multiplex PCR. There are tens of thousands of clones in the sample, with less than 8.5% held by the top ten. In the case of this clone: Its cognate antigen is unknown. The CDR3 extends 3 residues past the end of the read, so its final part is completed from the germline J gene.

The V and J ends lost 4 bases and 0 bases respectively, with 8 bases between them. The CDR3 length is 13 residues. Looked up from germline, CDR1 is DFQATT and CDR2 is SNEGSKA (reference sequence). Overall study results and limits: CIN3+ cases had significantly higher TCR richness than controls; evenness did not differ.

This receptor was obtained from a woman between 18 and 69 years old with a cervical HPV16 infection that either progressed to CIN3+ or cleared (not recorded which). The V and J genes are TRBV20-1 and TRBJ2-3; D unresolved. The sequencing input was blood buffy coat. CDR3 DNA, as far as it was read: TGCAGTGCTACTCCGACTAGCACAGATACG. It codes for CSATPTSTDT. The whole CDR3 sequence reads CSATPTSTDTQYF.